The 13 T cell receptor beta chains listed next were all sequenced from one sample in a study of identical twins. TCRdb processed the 5' RACE reads anew with MiXCR; each CDR3 protein has one entry. In the table there are about 1.7 million distinct CDR3 sequences, under 35% of which are singletons. Sequencing was carried out using cord blood. The receptors shown here come from a newborn girl in good health.

The rearrangement uses TRBV6-2 or TRBV6-3 and TRBJ1-5; 8 bases agree with TRBD1. This CDR3 has 14 residues. Germline loops: CDR1 MNHEY, CDR2 SVGEGT. The ends lost 6 bases at V and 6 bases at J; junction bases unmatched: 7. This CDR3 is CASRAGTGGQPQHF. CDR3 DNA: TGTGCCAGCAGGGCCGGGACAGGAGGTCAGCCCCAGCATTTT.

Many counts were recorded for this clonotype. The chain links TRBV14 to TRBJ2-3; tentatively, D is TRBD2 (5 bases). This CDR3 is 16 amino acids long. Germline CDR1 SGHDN, CDR2 FVKESK. V lost 0 bases, J lost 0 bases, and 10 bases lay in between. This CDR3 reads CASSQDPRTSTDTQYF. The CDR3 DNA follows: TGTGCCAGCAGCCAAGATCCGAGGACTAGCACAGATACGCAGTATTTT.

The chain carries TRBV14 and TRBJ1-2; D call uncertain. V was trimmed by 6 bases and J by 0 bases, leaving 8 bases between them. Per the germline V gene, CDR1 is SGHDN and CDR2 is FVKESK. The CDR3 spans 13 residues. CDR3: CASRKTSNYGYTF. The DNA of the CDR3 is TGTGCCAGCAGGAAAACCTCTAACTATGGCTACACCTTC.

This clonotype was counted only a few times. The chain has TRBV20-1 and TRBJ1-6; D not resolved. Germline loops: CDR1 DFQATT, CDR2 SNEGSKA (reference sequence). The V end lost 4 bases, the J end lost 16 bases, and 11 bases lay between the germline ends. This CDR3 has 10 amino acids. The CDR3 nucleotides are TGCAGTGCTACCCACACGGGGCTCCACTTT. Its translation is CSATHTGLHF.

V usage is TRBV6-1 and J usage is TRBJ1-1; D gene unclear. Germline CDR1 MNHNS, CDR2 SASEGT. The CDR3 totals 17 residues. The germline V and J ends were trimmed by 2 bases and 6 bases, with 22 bases remaining between them. The CDR3 loop is CASSEPRGVTVLAEAFF. As DNA, the CDR3 is TGTGCCAGCAGTGAACCACGGGGAGTTACGGTATTGGCTGAAGCTTTCTTT.

In DNA form, the CDR3 reads TGCGCCAGCAGCCACGGACTAGCGGGACCAAGCTCCTACAATGAGCAGTACTTC. As protein: CASSHGLAGPSSYNEQYF. The V gene is TRBV4-1, the J gene TRBJ2-7; 12 bases agree with TRBD2. This CDR3 contains 18 residues. V gave up 3 bases and J gave up 7 bases; unmatched junction bases: 16. The germline CDR1 and CDR2 sequences are MGHRA and YSYEKL.

The gene calls are TRBV4-2 and TRBJ2-1; the match to TRBD2 covers 13 bases. The end of the DNA fits TRBJ2-7 better, so the J call may be wrong. This CDR3 has 17 amino acids. Germline V gene lookup returns CDR1 LGHNA and CDR2 YNFKEQ. CDR3 in amino acids: CASSQEGLAGATNEQYF. CDR3 DNA: TGTGCCAGCAGCCAAGAAGGACTAGCGGGAGCTACAAATGAGCAGTACTTC.

J is TRBJ2-3 and V is TRBV10-3; 8 bases fit TRBD2. The CDR3 runs to 14 residues. V lost 6 bases to trimming and J lost 2 bases; unmatched junction nucleotides: 4. Looked up from germline, CDR1 is ENHRY and CDR2 is SYGVKD. The CDR3, as DNA: TGTGCCATCAGGCAAGCGGGGGTCACAGATACGCAGTATTTT. The encoded protein is CAIRQAGVTDTQYF.

The chain links TRBV6-5 to TRBJ1-1; possibly TRBD1 for D (6 bases). V shed 5 bases and J shed 3 bases, with 19 bases lying between them. Germline-derived CDR1 and CDR2 are MNHEY and SVGAGI. This CDR3 has 16 amino acids. For the CDR3, the DNA is TGTGCCAGCAGTCCCGGGGGCGTTCGGGGGTACACTGAAGCTTTCTTT. It is translated as CASSPGGVRGYTEAFF.

Worth noting for this clonotype: This could be a read error, since a much larger clone is one nucleotide away. The CDR3 DNA is TGTGCCAGCAGTTACAGACGGACAGGGAGTAATGAGCAGTTCTTC. Protein sequence: CASSYRRTGSNEQFF. This chain joins TRBV6-5 and TRBJ2-1; 8 bases line up with TRBD1. The germline gives CDR1 MNHEY, CDR2 SVGAGI. Losses at the gene ends were 2 bases for V and 7 bases for J; bases not matched to a gene: 7. The CDR3 has 15 residues.

This clonotype has just a few counts. V and J are TRBV10-3 and TRBJ1-1; the D is unclear. Germline values: CDR1 ENHRY, CDR2 SYGVKD. This CDR3 region has 15 residues. Trimming stripped 3 bases from V and 0 bases from J, with 11 bases between. CDR3 coding DNA: TGTGCCATCAGTGAAGAGGCCTCAATGAACACTGAAGCTTTCTTT. This translates into CAISEEASMNTEAFF.

V is TRBV20-1 and J is TRBJ1-1, with TRBD1 matching over 8 bases. Germline V lookup: CDR1 DFQATT, CDR2 SNEGSKA (reference sequence). The CDR3 covers 14 residues. The trim removed 6 bases at V and 0 bases at J, leaving 6 bases unmatched. The CDR3 DNA follows: TGCAGTGCCGAGGGACAGGCCATGAACACTGAAGCTTTCTTT. Amino acids: CSAEGQAMNTEAFF.

This clonotype was detected only a few times. The chain joins TRBV15 to TRBJ1-1; a weak D match, TRBD1 (5 bases). V dropped 0 bases and J dropped 7 bases, with 12 bases sitting between them. Germline V gene sequence: CDR1 LNHNV, CDR2 YYDKDF (reference sequence). This CDR3 comprises 14 residues. The CDR3 bases are TGTGCCACCAGCAGAGATTACCAGGGAGGTGAAGCTTTCTTT. Its translation: CATSRDYQGGEAFF.